The sequence of this TCR beta chain was determined in a study of T cells in Graves' hyperthyroidism and ophthalmopathy. Turning to the study itself: The initial diagnosis was the point when peripheral blood was collected, ahead of any treatment. Regarding the study as a whole: Clonotypes that were expanded in thyroid above 0.001 mostly appeared in blood too. By a 13 V-J model, ophthalmopathy was set apart from stable hyperthyroidism.

Drawn at first hyperthyroidism diagnosis, the blood sample preceded any ophthalmopathy symptoms. The CDR3 is made up of 14 amino acids. V was trimmed by 6 bases and J by 2 bases, leaving 12 bases between them. This clonotype was observed a few times. Antigen specificity is unknown. TCR beta CDR3 regions were amplified from RNA transcripts. The TCR CDR3 first-round RT-PCR relied on the HTBI primer set. MiXCR, run by TCRdb on the multiplex PCR reads, gives a single entry per CDR3 protein. The sample has some 600,000 distinct CDR3 sequences, about 15% seen once. Sequencing was done on a sample of blood. The source is a woman in her twenties or thirties with Graves' hyperthyroidism that later progressed to Graves' ophthalmopathy. V gene TRBV12-3 or TRBV12-4 combines with J gene TRBJ2-3, with unresolved D. For the CDR3, the DNA is TGTGCCAGCAGCTCGAGACTCCACACAGATACGCAGTATTTT. Translating it yields CASSSRLHTDTQYF.